Below are 17 T cell receptor beta chains sequenced from a single sample in a study of cytomegalovirus exposure and HLA in healthy donors. The study ran its PCR with 60 Vbeta and 13 Jbeta primers. Only in-frame clones appear in the TCRdb table, and some are missing; sequencing was by immunoSEQ multiplex PCR. The repertoire has more than 200,000 clones, around 85% of them found once; the top ten carry 1.3%. Sequencing input: PBMCs. The receptors stem from a human donor in good health.

The chain recombines TRBV11-2 with TRBJ2-7; the match to TRBD2 covers 9 bases. This CDR3 is 14 amino acids long. Per germline, CDR1 SGHAT and CDR2 FQNNGV. V was clipped by 3 bases and J by 3 bases; unmatched bases: 3. The CDR3: CASSFSGSSYEQYF. The DNA of the CDR3 is TGTGCCAGCAGCTTTAGCGGGAGTAGCTACGAGCAGTACTTC.

The gene calls are TRBV15 and TRBJ2-3; 7 bases agree with TRBD1. V shed 2 bases, J shed 0 bases, and the junction held 5 bases outside the gene matches. The CDR3 contains 16 residues. Per the germline V gene, CDR1 is LNHNV and CDR2 is YYDKDF (reference sequence). The CDR3 is CATSRFMGQSTDTQYF. The CDR3 DNA reads TGTGCCACCAGCAGATTTATGGGACAGAGCACAGATACGCAGTATTTT.

This clone came up once. The chain couples TRBV19 to TRBJ1-3; D ambiguous. The germline gives CDR1 LNHDA, CDR2 SQIVND (reference sequence). V was shortened by 3 bases and J by 4 bases, with 7 bases between the two germline ends. The CDR3 spans 13 residues. The CDR3 reads CASSINGGNTIYF. The CDR3 DNA sequence: TGTGCCAGTAGTATCAACGGGGGAAACACCATATATTTT.

The chain is built from TRBV9 and TRBJ2-6; TRBD1 matches 7 bases. Germline CDR1 reads SGDLS; CDR2 reads YYNGEE. With 2 bases clipped from V and 6 bases from J, the junction kept 8 bases outside the gene matches. This CDR3 has 16 residues. The CDR3 spells CASSVGRQGMANVLTF. CDR3 nucleotides: TGTGCCAGCAGCGTCGGGCGACAGGGTATGGCCAACGTCCTGACTTTC.

The V call is TRBV6-4, the J call TRBJ2-1; a weak D match, TRBD1 (5 bases). CDR3 length: 13 residues. V lost 4 bases to trimming and J lost 6 bases, with 10 bases between them. CDR1 and CDR2 (germline): MRHNA, SNTAGT. Here the CDR3 DNA reads TGTGCCAGCAGTGTCAGGGCAGGCAATGAGCAGTTCTTC. Residues: CASSVRAGNEQFF.

J is TRBJ1-2 and V is TRBV7-9; the D is unclear. With 4 bases removed from V and 1 base from J, the gap between germline ends came to 13 bases. Germline-derived CDR1 and CDR2 are SEHNR and FQNEAQ (reference sequence). The CDR3 spans 15 residues. The CDR3 sequence: CASSSATVFNYGYTF. The CDR3 DNA reads as TGTGCCAGCAGCTCAGCTACAGTATTTAACTATGGCTACACCTTC.

The chain uses TRBV12-5 and TRBJ1-2, with D maybe TRBD1 (5 bases). CDR3 length: 16 amino acids. With 0 bases removed from V and 0 bases from J, the gap between germline ends came to 11 bases. The V gene's germline CDR1 is LGHNT and CDR2 FRNRAP. CDR3 amino acids: CASGLVLGHTNYGYTF. The DNA for the CDR3 is TGTGCTAGTGGTTTGGTACTTGGACACACTAACTATGGCTACACCTTC.

The gene calls are TRBV5-6 and TRBJ1-2, with D possibly being TRBD1 (5 bases). The CDR3 spans 12 residues. V was clipped by 2 bases and J by 5 bases, with 7 bases between them. From germline, CDR1 is SGHDT and CDR2 YYEEEE. The CDR3 DNA reads TGTGCCAGCAGCTTACCAGGGTATGGCTACACCTTC. This translates into CASSLPGYGYTF. Combining the CDR3 with reference TRBV5-6 and TRBJ1-2 gives the whole variable domain DAGVTQSPTHLIKTRGQQVTLRCSPKSGHDTVSWYQQALGQGPQFIFQYYEEEERQRGNFPDRFSGHQFPNYSSELNVNALLLGDSALYLCASSLPGYGYTFGSGTRLTVV.

The chain uses TRBV7-9 and TRBJ2-4; TRBD1 aligns across 8 bases. The ends lost 2 bases at V and 2 bases at J; junction bases unmatched: 2. The V gene's germline CDR1 is SEHNR and CDR2 FQNEAQ (reference sequence). The CDR3 is 15 amino acids. DNA of the CDR3: TGTGCCAGCAGCTTAAGGACAGGGCCCAAAAACATTCAGTACTTC. Residues: CASSLRTGPKNIQYF.

The rearrangement links TRBV28 to TRBJ2-5; D uncertain. V lost 5 bases and J 5 bases, leaving 15 bases between the germline ends. The CDR3 spans 14 residues. Per the germline V gene, CDR1 is MDHEN and CDR2 is SYDVKM. The CDR3 sequence: CASSPTSLVETQYF. The CDR3 region has the DNA TGTGCCAGCAGTCCAACCTCATTAGTGGAGACCCAGTACTTC.

This chain connects TRBV7-9 to TRBJ2-3, with a tentative D call TRBD2 (6 bases). CDR1 SEHNR and CDR2 FQNEAQ come from the germline V gene (reference sequence). This CDR3 has 14 amino acids. The V gene lost 5 bases and the J gene lost 7 bases, with 16 bases spanning the gap. The CDR3 is CASSSSGGVNTQYF. The CDR3 bases are TGTGCCAGCAGCAGCTCCGGGGGAGTGAATACGCAGTATTTT.

The V call is TRBV30, the J call TRBJ2-3, with 7 bases aligning to TRBD2. The CDR3 consists of 16 residues. The trim removed 0 bases at V and 1 base at J, leaving 7 bases unmatched. Germline V gives CDR1 GTSNPN, CDR2 SVGIG (reference sequence). CDR3 sequence: CAWSVASGGRTDTQYF. The DNA for the CDR3 is TGTGCCTGGAGTGTCGCTAGCGGAGGTCGCACAGATACGCAGTATTTT.

V gene TRBV4-2 combines with J gene TRBJ1-2; D is uncertain. V dropped 1 base and J dropped 3 bases, with 33 bases sitting between them. The CDR3 runs to 22 residues. Germline loops: CDR1 LGHNA, CDR2 YNFKEQ. CDR3 nucleotides: TGTGCCAGCAGCCAAGTACCGTACGGCCCACGGGTCGCTGGCGGAACACACTATGGCTACACCTTC. Translation gives CASSQVPYGPRVAGGTHYGYTF.

The chain links TRBV7-9 to TRBJ1-5, with unresolved D. This CDR3 is 14 amino acids long. CDR1 is SEHNR and CDR2 is FQNEAQ in the germline V gene (reference sequence). V lost 5 bases and J lost 3, with 11 bases in between. This CDR3 reads CASSPMGSNQPQHF. CDR3 DNA: TGTGCCAGCAGCCCGATGGGCTCCAATCAGCCCCAGCATTTT.

V usage is TRBV9 and J usage is TRBJ1-1, with TRBD1 matching over 7 bases. CDR3 length equals 16 residues. Germline-derived CDR1 and CDR2 are SGDLS and YYNGEE. With V trimmed by 4 bases and J by 6 bases, 15 bases remained unmatched. In DNA, the CDR3 is TGTGCCAGCAGCTCCACGACAGGGTTGAAGGGGGCTGAAGCTTTCTTT. Protein product: CASSSTTGLKGAEAFF. Full variable domain (missing parts from reference TRBV9 and TRBJ1-1): DSGVTQTPKHLITATGQRVTLRCSPRSGDLSVYWYQQSLDQGLQFLIQYYNGEERAKGNILERFSAQQFPDLHSELNLSSLELGDSALYFCASSSTTGLKGAEAFFGQGTRLTVV.

The chain uses TRBV6-4 and TRBJ2-3; 8 nucleotides match TRBD2. Germline V gene sequence: CDR1 MRHNA, CDR2 SNTAGT. V was clipped by 0 bases and J by 3 bases; unmatched bases: 8. CDR3 length: 17 amino acids. CDR3 residues: CASSDSGLGASTDTQYF. The CDR3 nucleotides read TGTGCCAGCAGTGACTCGGGACTAGGGGCGAGTACAGATACGCAGTATTTT.

J is TRBJ2-2 and V is TRBV9; perhaps TRBD1 as D (5 bases). The CDR3 consists of 15 residues. V dropped 3 bases and J dropped 0 bases, with 9 bases sitting between them. Germline CDR1 SGDLS, CDR2 YYNGEE. CDR3 nucleotides: TGTGCCAGCAGCGCGACAGTCGCGAACACCGGGGAGCTGTTTTTT. This sequence encodes CASSATVANTGELFF. The full variable domain, completed using reference TRBV9 and TRBJ2-2, is DSGVTQTPKHLITATGQRVTLRCSPRSGDLSVYWYQQSLDQGLQFLIQYYNGEERAKGNILERFSAQQFPDLHSELNLSSLELGDSALYFCASSATVANTGELFFGEGSRLTVL.